The rows below give T cell receptor beta chains drawn from one sample of a study of somatic mutations in cytotoxic T cells in rheumatoid arthritis. Repertoires were generated with immunoSEQ multiplex PCR, while TCRdb's copy carries only in-frame clones and drops some. The sample has about 26,000 clones; roughly 80% are singletons. Sequenced: CD8+ T cells sorted from blood. The receptors derive from a middle-aged man in good health. Both conserved end residues are part of each CDR3.

v_call cdr3_length cdr3_aa
TRBV4-1 15 CASSQDGQGPYEQYF
TRBV6-5 15 CASTRLAGVRNEQFF
TRBV11-3 15 CASSPETGTYYGYTF
TRBV5-6 13 CASSLGSYTEAFF
TRBV6-1 17 CASSEIKPGTGYYEQYF
TRBV11-3 16 CASSSNLAGFYNEQFF
TRBV27 13 CASSPGGGYEAFF
TRBV13 15 CASSFRTSGNSEQFF
TRBV7-9 12 CASSSSVPEQYF
TRBV27 13 CASSLGASDTQYF
TRBV9 13 CASSRGLYEKLFF
TRBV13 16 CASSAGLSSSYNEQFF
TRBV4-2 15 CASSLRTGNTGELFF
TRBV7-2 11 CASSDYNEQFF
TRBV19 14 CASSIVVSNQPQHF
TRBV7-9 18 CASIHPLASGFSTDTQYF
TRBV5-5 15 CASSSDLDRGYGYTF
TRBV27 16 CASSLSSGEVHQPQHF
TRBV5-1 16 CASSFNAGTPNYGYTF
TRBV30 11 CAWGTSGEQYF
TRBV9 16 CASSPPGQGSYNEQFF
TRBV10-2 16 CASIPEGLERTYEQYF
TRBV7-8 17 CASSFGTGPPGANVLTF
TRBV6-5 15 CASSSFREGDYGYTF
TRBV7-5 16 CARSSGGGLSPREQYF
TRBV6-6 13 CASSLNHNQPQHF